The 28 T cell receptor beta chains reported below all come from one sample, sequenced in a study of CD8+ T cells in alopecia areata. Sequencing relied on a cDNA template that was reverse transcribed from extracted RNA. Measured with immunoSEQ multiplex PCR; TCRdb has only the in-frame clones, and not every one. The sample has over 150,000 clones, approximately 53% seen once. The treatment denotes: oral pan-JAK inhibitor, 5-10 mg twice daily. Sample: CD8+ T cells sorted from blood, taken at week 24, from a patient treated with tofacitinib. These receptors were taken from a human donor with alopecia areata.

V is TRBV9 and J is TRBJ2-1, with TRBD2 matching over 7 bases. Germline assignment: CDR1 SGDLS and CDR2 YYNGEE. CDR3 length: 14 residues. Germline trimming cut 4 bases from V and 9 bases from J; bases unmatched to any gene: 10. CDR3 bases: TGTGCCAGCAGCCCTCCTCGTTGGGAGGGTGAGCAGTTCTTC. Amino acid sequence: CASSPPRWEGEQFF. Full variable domain (remainder filled in from reference TRBV9 and TRBJ2-1): DSGVTQTPKHLITATGQRVTLRCSPRSGDLSVYWYQQSLDQGLQFLIQYYNGEERAKGNILERFSAQQFPDLHSELNLSSLELGDSALYFCASSPPRWEGEQFFGPGTRLTVL.

The chain is built from TRBV30 and TRBJ2-7; D may be TRBD1 (6 bases). Trimming cost V 0 bases and J 7 bases, with 10 bases left between them. Germline assignment: CDR1 GTSNPN and CDR2 SVGIG (reference sequence). The CDR3 sequence is 12 residues long. CDR3 nucleotide sequence: TGTGCCTGGAGTGTGGGGGCTCGGGAGCAGTACTTC. Encoded protein: CAWSVGAREQYF.

The CDR3 nucleotides read TGTGCCAGCAGTTCAAGTAGACTAGCTTATGAGCAGTTCTTC. It translates to CASSSSRLAYEQFF. The chain carries TRBV27 and TRBJ2-1, with TRBD2 matching 7 bases. V dropped 4 bases and J dropped 8; count of bases not matched to a gene: 8. CDR3 size: 14 residues. Germline assignment: CDR1 MNHEY and CDR2 SMNVEV (reference sequence).

This clone was recorded only once. The chain joins TRBV4-3 to TRBJ2-3; 10 bases fit TRBD2. Trimming at V came to 3 bases and at J to 6 bases, leaving 3 bases not matched to a gene. CDR1 is LGHNA and CDR2 is YSLEER in the germline V gene. This CDR3 contains 14 residues. CDR3 sequence: CASSQERGGDTQYF. The CDR3, as DNA: TGCGCCAGCAGCCAGGAGCGGGGGGGCGATACGCAGTATTTT.

V is TRBV4-3 and J is TRBJ2-1; 9 positions agree with TRBD2. With 4 bases clipped from V and 6 bases from J, the junction kept 10 bases outside the gene matches. Germline-derived CDR1 and CDR2 are LGHNA and YSLEER. The CDR3 loop spans 16 amino acids. The CDR3 region is CASSPRRAGGINEQFF. CDR3 coding DNA: TGCGCCAGCAGCCCAAGGCGAGCGGGGGGCATCAATGAGCAGTTCTTC.

In this sample, this clone turned up many times. This sample includes further DNA sequences coding for the same CDR3. This rearrangement joins TRBV5-5 to TRBJ1-1, with unresolved D. The CDR3 sequence is 13 residues long. V gave up 0 bases and J gave up 0 bases, with 3 bases separating them. The germline CDR1 and CDR2 sequences are SGHKS and YYEKEE (reference sequence). As DNA, the CDR3 is TGTGCCAGCAGCTTGGACCTGAACACTGAAGCTTTCTTT. Residues: CASSLDLNTEAFF.

V is TRBV7-6 and J is TRBJ2-5; D unclear. This CDR3 contains 15 residues. The V end lost 7 bases, the J end lost 1 base, and 16 bases lay between the germline ends. Germline assignment: CDR1 SGHVS and CDR2 FNYEAQ. The CDR3 reads CASTKIRAPQETQYF. In DNA form, the CDR3 reads TGTGCCAGCACGAAGATCCGGGCTCCCCAAGAGACCCAGTACTTC.

V usage is TRBV9 and J usage is TRBJ2-1, with 12 bases fitting TRBD2. Germline loops: CDR1 SGDLS, CDR2 YYNGEE. After removal of 3 bases from V and 6 bases from J, the junction contained 4 bases not matched to a gene. This CDR3 region has 15 residues. CDR3 region: CASSDRLAGANEQFF. CDR3 in DNA: TGTGCCAGCAGCGACCGACTAGCGGGGGCCAATGAGCAGTTCTTC.

The V call is TRBV30, the J call TRBJ2-3, with D possibly being TRBD2 (6 bases). With 2 bases removed from V and 4 bases from J, the gap between germline ends came to 19 bases. This CDR3 is built from 16 residues. Germline V gene data show CDR1 as GTSNPN and CDR2 as SVGIG (reference sequence). The CDR3, as DNA: TGTGCCTGGAGTACGTTACTAGCTGGGGGTGCAGATACGCAGTATTTT. Its protein product is CAWSTLLAGGADTQYF. The variable domain in full, with the rest retrieved from reference TRBV30 and TRBJ2-3, is SQTIHQWPATLVQPVGSPLSLECTVEGTSNPNLYWYRQAAGRGLQLLFYSVGIGQISSEVPQNLSASRPQDRQFILSSKKLLLSDSGFYLCAWSTLLAGGADTQYFGPGTRLTVL.

The rearrangement links TRBV5-6 to TRBJ2-5; D remains ambiguous. The CDR3 has 14 residues. Germline loops: CDR1 SGHDT, CDR2 YYEEEE. V lost 7 bases and J lost 3, with 16 bases in between. The CDR3 coding sequence is TGTGCCAGCTCTATCAGTGGGAAGAAAGAGACCCAGTACTTC. Protein product: CASSISGKKETQYF.

This clone has just a few counts. The V gene is TRBV15, the J gene TRBJ1-6; D is ambiguous. This CDR3 comprises 13 residues. CDR1 is LNHNV, CDR2 YYDKDF, per germline (reference sequence). V lost 3 bases to trimming and J lost 9 bases, with 9 bases between them. The CDR3 DNA follows: TGTGCCACCAGCAGTACAGACGCTTCACCCCTCCACTTT. Its protein product is CATSSTDASPLHF. Based on the CDR3 plus reference TRBV15 and TRBJ1-6, the full variable domain is DAMVIQNPRYQVTQFGKPVTLSCSQTLNHNVMYWYQQKSSQAPKLLFHYYDKDFNNEADTPDNFQSRRPNTSFCFLDIRSPGLGDTAMYLCATSSTDASPLHFGNGTRLTVT.

The CDR3 coding sequence is TGCGCCAGCAGCCAAGCCGACGGGCAGGGCTACACCTTC. The encoded protein is CASSQADGQGYTF. The chain recombines TRBV4-1 with TRBJ1-2; D is unclear. V was pared by 1 base and J by 8 bases, with 11 bases between. The CDR3 is 13 residues long. Germline loops: CDR1 MGHRA, CDR2 YSYEKL.

This chain's CDR3 is CASSLRGQPAAEAFF. CDR3 sequence (DNA): TGTGCCAGCAGCCTCCGAGGGCAACCCGCGGCTGAAGCTTTCTTT. This chain joins TRBV11-3 and TRBJ1-1, with D uncertain. V was pared by 5 bases and J by 6 bases, with 19 bases between. The CDR3 runs to 15 residues. Germline lookup yields CDR1 SGHNT and CDR2 YENEEA. Looking up the rest from reference TRBV11-3 and TRBJ1-1 gives the full variable domain: EAGVVQSPRYKIIEKKQPVAFWCNPISGHNTLYWYLQNLGQGPELLIRYENEEAVDDSQLPKDRFSAERLKGVDSTLKIQPAELGDSAVYLCASSLRGQPAAEAFFGQGTRLTVV.

The chain uses TRBV30 and TRBJ1-6; no firm D call. The germline V and J ends were trimmed by 0 bases and 9 bases, with 6 bases remaining between them. CDR3 size: 12 residues. The germline gives CDR1 GTSNPN, CDR2 SVGIG (reference sequence). The CDR3, as DNA: TGTGCCTGGAGTGTACCCCCTTCACCCCTCCACTTT. Amino acid sequence: CAWSVPPSPLHF.

The chain uses TRBV7-2 and TRBJ1-3; D gene uncertain. The CDR3 has 14 amino acids. Trimming stripped 3 bases from V and 4 bases from J, with 10 bases between. CDR1 is SGHTA, CDR2 FQGNSA, per germline. CDR3 protein: CASSFVTDGNTIYF. CDR3 nucleotides: TGTGCCAGCAGCTTTGTGACGGACGGAAACACCATATATTTT.

The chain employs TRBV12-5 and TRBJ1-5; no definite D call. The CDR3 has 16 amino acids. Germline loops: CDR1 LGHNT, CDR2 FRNRAP. The V and J ends lost 2 bases and 1 base respectively, with 12 bases between them. CDR3 sequence (DNA): TGTGCTAGTGGTTTGTTGTCGGGCCGGAGCAATCAGCCCCAGCATTTT. This encodes CASGLLSGRSNQPQHF.

The sample holds a few counts of this clone. The J gene is TRBJ2-1, the V gene TRBV5-4; TRBD1 agrees at 7 bases. This CDR3 is 14 amino acids long. The trim removed 3 bases at V and 0 bases at J, leaving 0 bases unmatched. Per germline, CDR1 SGHNT and CDR2 YYREEE (reference sequence). CDR3 DNA: TGTGCCAGCAGCTGGGACAGCTCCTACAATGAGCAGTTCTTC. Translating it yields CASSWDSSYNEQFF. Supplemented by reference TRBV5-4 and TRBJ2-1, the full variable domain reads ETGVTQSPTHLIKTRGQQVTLRCSSQSGHNTVSWYQQALGQGPQFIFQYYREEENGRGNFPPRFSGLQFPNYSSELNVNALELDDSALYLCASSWDSSYNEQFFGPGTRLTVL.

In its sample, this clone was seen a few times. V and J are TRBV5-1 and TRBJ2-7, with D tentatively TRBD1 (5 bases). Germline V gene sequence: CDR1 SGHRS, CDR2 YFSETQ. Trimming pared 1 base from V and 3 bases from J, leaving 11 bases between. The CDR3 loop spans 14 amino acids. The CDR3 sequence: CASSLRQGDYEQYF. DNA for the CDR3: TGCGCCAGCAGCTTGCGGCAGGGTGACTACGAGCAGTACTTC. Combining the CDR3 with reference TRBV5-1 and TRBJ2-7 gives the whole variable domain KAGVTQTPRYLIKTRGQQVTLSCSPISGHRSVSWYQQTPGQGLQFLFEYFSETQRNKGNFPGRFSGRQFSNSRSEMNVSTLELGDSALYLCASSLRQGDYEQYFGPGTRLTVT.

The CDR3 protein is CASSPRGNTEAFF. CDR3 nucleotides: TGCGCCAGCAGCCCTCGGGGGAACACTGAAGCTTTCTTT. The V gene is TRBV5-1, the J gene TRBJ1-1; unclear D gene. V gave up 4 bases and J gave up 1 base, with 8 bases separating them. From germline, CDR1 is SGHRS and CDR2 YFSETQ. The CDR3 covers 13 residues.

The chain has TRBV11-2 and TRBJ2-3, with 7 bases aligning to TRBD1. The CDR3 runs to 16 residues. V was clipped by 0 bases and J by 2 bases; unmatched bases: 5. The germline V gene encodes CDR1 SGHAT and CDR2 FQNNGV. The CDR3 region is CASSLDGTAYTDTQYF. CDR3 coding DNA: TGTGCCAGCAGCTTAGATGGGACAGCCTACACAGATACGCAGTATTTT.

With respect to this clone: The same CDR3 also results from other DNA sequences found in this sample. The rearrangement uses TRBV25-1 and TRBJ1-2, with D unclear. Germline CDR1 MGHDK, CDR2 SYGVNS. The CDR3 is 11 residues long. Trimming shortened V by 3 bases and J by 2 bases, and 1 base separated the two germline ends. The CDR3 DNA sequence: TGTGCCAGCAGTGACAACTATGGCTACACCTTC. This translates into CASSDNYGYTF.

This clone appeared a few times. J is TRBJ2-1 and V is TRBV5-1; TRBD2 matches at 11 bases. J gave up 7 bases and V 4 bases, and 7 bases lay outside the gene matches. Germline V gene data show CDR1 as SGHRS and CDR2 as YFSETQ. This CDR3 region has 15 residues. The CDR3 DNA is TGCGCCAGCAGCCTTAGCGGGGGGGCGTTTAATGAGCAGTTCTTC. This sequence encodes CASSLSGGAFNEQFF.

The chain has TRBV11-2 and TRBJ2-1; 8 bases map to TRBD1. V was clipped by 5 bases and J by 8 bases; unmatched bases: 2. This CDR3 region has 12 residues. CDR1 is SGHAT and CDR2 is FQNNGV in the germline V gene. The CDR3 DNA follows: TGTGCCAGCAGCCTGACAGGGGATGAGCAGTTCTTC. Translated: CASSLTGDEQFF.

The CDR3 sequence is CASSDGARTGIPGELFF. CDR3 bases: TGTGCCAGCAGTGATGGCGCCCGGACAGGGATTCCCGGGGAGCTGTTTTTT. V and J are TRBV6-1 and TRBJ2-2; 8 nucleotides line up with TRBD1. Germline V gives CDR1 MNHNS, CDR2 SASEGT. CDR3 length equals 17 residues. The trim removed 3 bases at V and 6 bases at J, leaving 12 bases unmatched.

This clone was counted a single time. The chain employs TRBV7-9 and TRBJ2-4; D might be TRBD1 or TRBD2, each matching 5 bases. Trimming took off 4 bases at V and 0 bases at J, with 19 bases between the two ends. Germline V gene lookup returns CDR1 SEHNR and CDR2 FQNEAQ (reference sequence). This CDR3 spans 18 amino acids. The CDR3: CASSYGPGTSEAKNIQYF. For the CDR3, the DNA is TGTGCCAGCAGCTACGGACCCGGGACCTCCGAAGCCAAAAACATTCAGTACTTC.

V and J are TRBV29-1 and TRBJ2-7; the D gene is possibly TRBD2 (6 bases). Germline V gene data show CDR1 as SQVTM and CDR2 as ANQGSEA. Trimming took 1 base from V and 9 from J, leaving 13 bases between them. This CDR3 has 12 amino acids. CDR3 nucleotide sequence: TGCAGCGTTGAAGGGAGGGGAGATGTGCAGTACTTC. Residues: CSVEGRGDVQYF.

The sample holds a few counts of this clone. The chain is built from TRBV7-9 and TRBJ2-1, with a weak D call TRBD1 (5 bases). Trimming left V 5 bases short and J 3 bases short, with 14 bases between. Germline V gene data show CDR1 as SEHNR and CDR2 as FQNEAQ (reference sequence). This CDR3 region has 15 residues. The DNA of the CDR3 is TGTGCCAGCAGCCCGGACATGGTGAACTACAATGAGCAGTTCTTC. It is translated as CASSPDMVNYNEQFF. Based on the CDR3 plus reference TRBV7-9 and TRBJ2-1, the full variable domain is DTGVSQNPRHKITKRGQNVTFRCDPISEHNRLYWYRQTLGQGPEFLTYFQNEAQLEKSRLLSDRFSAERPKGSFSTLEIQRTEQGDSAMYLCASSPDMVNYNEQFFGPGTRLTVL.

The chain uses TRBV29-1 and TRBJ1-2; possibly TRBD1 for D (6 bases). Trimming took 5 bases from V and 3 from J, leaving 10 bases between them. CDR3 length: 12 residues. Germline values: CDR1 SQVTM, CDR2 ANQGSEA. The CDR3 protein is CSVQGRDYGYTF. CDR3 DNA sequence: TGCAGCGTTCAGGGGCGCGACTATGGCTACACCTTC. Full variable domain (rest looked up from reference TRBV29-1 and TRBJ1-2): SAVISQKPSRDICQRGTSLTIQCQVDSQVTMMFWYRQQPGQSLTLIATANQGSEATYESGFVIDKFPISRPNLTFSTLTVSNMSPEDSSIYLCSVQGRDYGYTFGSGTRLTVV.